Following are 2 T cell receptor beta chains from one sample sequenced in a study of blood T cell repertoires in COVID-19. Sequencing used immunoSEQ multiplex PCR; TCRdb keeps in-frame clones, though not all of them. The profile shows about 58,000 clones, roughly 84% of them singletons. The sample was peripheral blood. These receptors came from a man aged 35-49 years with active COVID-19.

The rearrangement links TRBV6-4 to TRBJ2-7; TRBD1 is a possible D gene (5 bases). Germline V CDR1 and CDR2: MRHNA, SNTAGT. This CDR3 has 15 residues. Trimming took off 5 bases at V and 2 bases at J, with 16 bases between the two ends. The CDR3 DNA follows: TGTGCCAGCAGTCCCGGCCCTCAGGGAACCTACGAGCAGTACTTC. Protein: CASSPGPQGTYEQYF.

The V and J genes are TRBV7-9 and TRBJ2-1; TRBD2 aligns across 7 bases. The CDR3 totals 15 residues. J gave up 8 bases and V 4 bases, and 11 bases lay outside the gene matches. Germline values: CDR1 SEHNR, CDR2 FQNEAQ (reference sequence). The CDR3 DNA reads as TGTGCCAGCAGCTATTACGCGGGAGATGGGTATGAGCAGTTCTTC. Translated: CASSYYAGDGYEQFF.